This T cell receptor beta chain was observed in a study of control samples from healthy donors and cancer patients. Clones were read by immunoSEQ multiplex PCR, and TCRdb kept only the in-frame ones, dropping some. Here the sample spans some 51,000 clones, around 90% being singletons. Germline loops: CDR1 SGHVS, CDR2 FQNEAQ. Deletions cut 1 base from V and 6 bases from J, with 10 bases between. This CDR3 has 14 amino acids. Sequenced: blood. This clonotype was obtained from a man aged 50-59 years in good health. The chain uses TRBV7-8 and TRBJ2-1, with D possibly TRBD2 on 6 matching bases. CDR3 nucleotide sequence: TGTGCCAGCAGCTTAGGGGGACTTACCAATGAGCAGTTCTTC. It encodes CASSLGGLTNEQFF. The full variable domain, rest sourced from reference TRBV7-8 and TRBJ2-1, is GAGVSQSPRYKVAKRGQDVALRCDPISGHVSLFWYQQALGQGPEFLTYFQNEAQLDKSGLPSDRFFAERPEGSVSTLKIQRTQQEDSAVYLCASSLGGLTNEQFFGPGTRLTVL.